This T cell receptor (beta chain) was documented in a study of blood T cell repertoires in COVID-19. The wider study: Both acute and convalescent COVID-19 samples were obtained from the United States, Italy and Spain. Nucleic acid was either cDNA or gDNA, and it came from T cells, B-cell-depleted T cells, or PBMCs.

Authors' data handling: Estimated nucleated cell counts came from reference gene primer amplification. Assay used: immunoSEQ multiplex PCR; TCRdb lists only in-frame clones, some missing. The V and J calls and the clone size are those of that table, but D and trimming were determined from the DNA. The sample holds about 260,000 clones, about nine tenths seen once. In germline, CDR1 is KGHSH, CDR2 LQKENI. There are 14 residues in the CDR3. The trim removed 3 bases at V and 11 bases at J, leaving 12 bases unmatched. The chain links TRBV18 to TRBJ2-7; TRBD1 aligns across 8 bases. Sequencing input: peripheral blood. The receptor was derived from a woman aged 40-49 years who had recovered from COVID-19. The CDR3 here is CASSPQEGQGTKYF. DNA for the CDR3: TGTGCCAGCTCACCCCAAGAAGGACAGGGAACGAAGTACTTC. The full variable domain, with the rest looked up from reference TRBV18 and TRBJ2-7, is NAGVMQNPRHLVRRRGQEARLRCSPMKGHSHVYWYRQLPEEGLKFMVYLQKENIIDESGMPKERFSAEFPKEGPSILRIQQVVRGDSAAYFCASSPQEGQGTKYFGPGTRLTVT.